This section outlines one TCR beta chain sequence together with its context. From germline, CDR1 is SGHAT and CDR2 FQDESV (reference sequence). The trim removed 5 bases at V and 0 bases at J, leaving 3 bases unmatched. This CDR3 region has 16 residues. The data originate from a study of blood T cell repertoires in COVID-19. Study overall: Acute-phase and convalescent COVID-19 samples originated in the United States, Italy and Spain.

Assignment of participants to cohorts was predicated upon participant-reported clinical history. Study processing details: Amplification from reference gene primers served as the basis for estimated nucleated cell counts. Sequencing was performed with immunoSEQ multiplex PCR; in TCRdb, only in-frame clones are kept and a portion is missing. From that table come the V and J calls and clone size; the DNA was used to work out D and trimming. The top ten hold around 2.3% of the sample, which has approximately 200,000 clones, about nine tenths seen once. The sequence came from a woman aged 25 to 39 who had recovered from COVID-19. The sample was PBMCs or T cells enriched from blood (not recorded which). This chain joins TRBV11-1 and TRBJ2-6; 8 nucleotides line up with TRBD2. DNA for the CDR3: TGTGCCAGCAGCCCGGGGGGGTTCTCTGGGGCCAACGTCCTGACTTTC. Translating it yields CASSPGGFSGANVLTF.